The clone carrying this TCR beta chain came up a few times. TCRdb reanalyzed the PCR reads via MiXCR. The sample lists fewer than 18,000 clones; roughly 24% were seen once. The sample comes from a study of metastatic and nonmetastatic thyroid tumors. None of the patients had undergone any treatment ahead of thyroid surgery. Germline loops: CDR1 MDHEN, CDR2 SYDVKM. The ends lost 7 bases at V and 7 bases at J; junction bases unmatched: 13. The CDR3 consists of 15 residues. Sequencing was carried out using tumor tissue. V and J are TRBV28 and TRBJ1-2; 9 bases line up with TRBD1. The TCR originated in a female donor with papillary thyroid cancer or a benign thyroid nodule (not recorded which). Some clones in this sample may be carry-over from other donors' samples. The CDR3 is CASILQGAGSSGYTF. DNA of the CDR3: TGTGCCAGCATCCTACAGGGGGCCGGTTCTTCTGGCTACACCTTC.